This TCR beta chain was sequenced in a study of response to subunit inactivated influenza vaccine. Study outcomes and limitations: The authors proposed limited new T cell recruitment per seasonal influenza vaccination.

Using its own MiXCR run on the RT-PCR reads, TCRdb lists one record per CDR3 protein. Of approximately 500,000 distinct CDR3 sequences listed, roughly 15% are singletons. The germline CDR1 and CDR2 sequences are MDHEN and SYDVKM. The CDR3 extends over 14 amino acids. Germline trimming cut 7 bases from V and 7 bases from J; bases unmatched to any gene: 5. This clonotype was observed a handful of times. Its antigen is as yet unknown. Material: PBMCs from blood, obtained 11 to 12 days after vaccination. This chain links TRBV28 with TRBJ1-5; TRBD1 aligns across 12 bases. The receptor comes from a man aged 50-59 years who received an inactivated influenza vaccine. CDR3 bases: TGTGCCAGCACCTCCGGGACAGGGGGCCAGCCCCAGCATTTT. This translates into CASTSGTGGQPQHF.